This T cell receptor delta chain was captured by sequencing in a study of gamma-delta chains in newborns, infants, children. Overall study context: Innate gammadelta T cells reportedly expand polyclonally right after birth, driven by microbial exposure, per the title.

TCRdb fed the reads into CATT to redo clone calling. The table records about 5,200 delta-chain clones, 18% of them present only once. In its sample, this clone is medium-sized. CDR1 TSWWSYY and CDR2 QGS come from the germline V gene. V was pared by 8 bases and J by 0 bases, with 25 bases between. This CDR3 has 18 residues. The sequencing sample was made of blood. The chain has TRDV1 and TRDJ1, with D possibly TRDD3 on 6 matching bases. This clonotype originated in a child who was a newborn, infant or young child, either healthy, febrile or measles-vaccinated (not recorded which). CDR3 region: CALSMRGTFRKNTDKLIF. In nucleotides, the CDR3 is TGTGCTCTTTCTATGCGGGGGACCTTCAGGAAGAACACCGATAAACTCATCTTT.